What follows are 11 T cell receptor beta chains derived from one specimen sequenced in a study of OX40 agonist ivuxolimab in advanced cancers. Repertoires were generated with immunoSEQ multiplex PCR, while TCRdb's copy carries only in-frame clones and drops some. The sample has under 95,000 clones; approximately 90% are singletons. Here the sequenced sample was CD4+ or CD8+ T cells sorted from blood, taken in a trial of the OX40 agonist ivuxolimab. The receptors stem from an adult with an advanced solid tumor such as melanoma, head and neck, liver or kidney cancer.

V gene TRBV30 combines with J gene TRBJ2-7, with 7 bases fitting TRBD1. The CDR3 is 14 residues long. Trimming cost V 3 bases and J 7 bases; bases outside gene matches: 12. CDR1 is GTSNPN and CDR2 is SVGIG in the germline V gene (reference sequence). CDR3 bases: TGTGCCTGGAGCAGGGGGATTCTGAGTGCGGAGCAGTACTTC. Translation: CAWSRGILSAEQYF. Looking up the rest from reference TRBV30 and TRBJ2-7 gives the full variable domain: SQTIHQWPATLVQPVGSPLSLECTVEGTSNPNLYWYRQAAGRGLQLLFYSVGIGQISSEVPQNLSASRPQDRQFILSSKKLLLSDSGFYLCAWSRGILSAEQYFGPGTRLTVT.

The chain uses TRBV5-1 and TRBJ1-3; D is unresolved. Germline CDR1 reads SGHRS; CDR2 reads YFSETQ. This CDR3 region has 13 residues. Between the trimmed V and J ends, which lost 8 bases and 3 bases, there was a span of 12 bases. The CDR3 loop is CASTDPGGNTIYF. CDR3 DNA sequence: TGCGCCAGTACAGACCCTGGTGGAAACACCATATATTTT.

The chain has TRBV2 and TRBJ2-6, with D uncertain. The CDR3 is 12 residues long. Trimming took 6 bases from V and 0 from J, leaving 0 bases between them. CDR1 and CDR2 from the germline V gene are SNHLY and FYNNEI. CDR3 sequence: CASSSGANVLTF. CDR3 nucleotide sequence: TGTGCCAGCAGCTCTGGGGCCAACGTCCTGACTTTC.

The rearrangement uses TRBV5-1 and TRBJ2-2; 10 bases fit TRBD2. The CDR3 has 19 amino acids. The V gene end was trimmed by 0 bases and the J gene end by 2 bases; junction bases not matched to a gene: 10. Per the germline V gene, CDR1 is SGHRS and CDR2 is YFSETQ. The CDR3 nucleotides read TGCGCCAGCAGCTTGGAGCCGATTCGGACTAGCGGCAACACCGGGGAGCTGTTTTTT. It codes for CASSLEPIRTSGNTGELFF.

The CDR3 spells CASSLVQETQYF. CDR3 nucleotides: TGTGCCAGCAGCTTGGTGCAGGAGACCCAGTACTTC. This chain uses TRBV5-6 with TRBJ2-5; D gene unclear. The germline V gene has CDR1 SGHDT and CDR2 YYEEEE. The length of the CDR3 is 12 residues. With 0 bases removed from V and 5 bases from J, the gap between germline ends came to 5 bases.

The J gene is TRBJ2-5, the V gene TRBV29-1, with 9 bases matching TRBD1. J lost 4 bases, V lost 7 bases, and 7 bases had no gene match. Germline CDR1 reads SQVTM; CDR2 reads ANQGSEA. CDR3 size: 13 residues. The CDR3 here is CSGRDRVVETQYF. The CDR3 nucleotides are TGCAGCGGCAGGGACAGGGTCGTAGAGACCCAGTACTTC.

The chain combines TRBV29-1 with TRBJ2-2; D is ambiguous. The CDR3 has 14 amino acids. V lost 5 bases and J 4 bases, leaving 14 bases between the germline ends. Germline CDR1 and CDR2: SQVTM and ANQGSEA. The CDR3 sequence is CSVTRQVGTGELFF. The CDR3, as DNA: TGCAGCGTTACGCGGCAGGTTGGCACCGGGGAGCTGTTTTTT.

This chain uses TRBV7-6 with TRBJ1-1, with D maybe TRBD1 (5 bases). V was pared by 5 bases and J by 5 bases, with 21 bases between. The CDR3 extends over 16 amino acids. Per the germline V gene, CDR1 is SGHVS and CDR2 is FNYEAQ. CDR3 nucleotides: TGTGCCAGCAGCCATTCCAACATGGGGGTCCGTACTGAAGCTTTCTTT. It codes for CASSHSNMGVRTEAFF. The full variable domain, with the rest looked up from reference TRBV7-6 and TRBJ1-1, is GAGVSQSPRYKVTKRGQDVALRCDPISGHVSLYWYRQALGQGPEFLTYFNYEAQQDKSGLPNDRFSAERPEGSISTLTIQRTEQRDSAMYRCASSHSNMGVRTEAFFGQGTRLTVV.

This chain joins TRBV5-5 and TRBJ2-3, with TRBD1 matching 7 bases. The CDR3 sequence is 14 residues long. V shed 2 bases, J shed 6 bases, and the junction held 6 bases outside the gene matches. In germline, CDR1 is SGHKS, CDR2 YYEKEE (reference sequence). The CDR3 region is CASSFDRVGDTQYF. The CDR3 nucleotides are TGTGCCAGCAGCTTTGACAGGGTGGGGGATACGCAGTATTTT.

This clone was recorded a few times. The chain employs TRBV27 and TRBJ2-1; 7 bases align to TRBD1. Germline-derived CDR1 and CDR2 are MNHEY and SMNVEV (reference sequence). V shed 5 bases, J shed 4 bases, and the junction held 11 bases outside the gene matches. The CDR3 spans 16 residues. Here the CDR3 reads CASSEYRGVGYNEQFF. In DNA form, the CDR3 reads TGTGCCAGCAGTGAGTACAGGGGAGTGGGGTACAATGAGCAGTTCTTC.

The chain joins TRBV2 to TRBJ2-5; 8 bases agree with TRBD1. Germline CDR1 is SNHLY and CDR2 is FYNNEI. The length of the CDR3 is 15 residues. V lost 7 bases to trimming and J lost 4 bases; unmatched junction nucleotides: 11. The CDR3 loop reads CASTYGAGGTETQYF. The DNA of the CDR3 is TGTGCCAGCACTTATGGGGCAGGGGGCACAGAGACCCAGTACTTC.